This TCR beta chain emerged from a study of blood T cell repertoires in COVID-19. The CDR3 runs to 14 residues. Trimming took off 2 bases at V and 3 bases at J, with 10 bases between the two ends. CDR1 and CDR2 from the germline V gene are LNHDA and SQIVND (reference sequence). Under the authors' procedure: It was from reference gene primer amplification that nucleated cell counts were estimated. TCRdb keeps only in-frame clones here, not all; method: immunoSEQ multiplex PCR. Clone size and the V and J calls come from that table; the DNA yielded D and trimming. The sample yields about 170,000 clones, approximately 84% seen once. Enrolment of Seattle patients took place during active infection, and they were followed longitudinally.

This TCR came from an elderly woman with COVID-19, enrolled during active disease. This chain uses TRBV19 with TRBJ1-1, with D possibly matching TRBD1 (5 bases). What was sequenced was peripheral blood. The CDR3 coding sequence is TGTGCCAGTAGTATAAGGGGATTTGACACTGAAGCTTTCTTT. This sequence encodes CASSIRGFDTEAFF.